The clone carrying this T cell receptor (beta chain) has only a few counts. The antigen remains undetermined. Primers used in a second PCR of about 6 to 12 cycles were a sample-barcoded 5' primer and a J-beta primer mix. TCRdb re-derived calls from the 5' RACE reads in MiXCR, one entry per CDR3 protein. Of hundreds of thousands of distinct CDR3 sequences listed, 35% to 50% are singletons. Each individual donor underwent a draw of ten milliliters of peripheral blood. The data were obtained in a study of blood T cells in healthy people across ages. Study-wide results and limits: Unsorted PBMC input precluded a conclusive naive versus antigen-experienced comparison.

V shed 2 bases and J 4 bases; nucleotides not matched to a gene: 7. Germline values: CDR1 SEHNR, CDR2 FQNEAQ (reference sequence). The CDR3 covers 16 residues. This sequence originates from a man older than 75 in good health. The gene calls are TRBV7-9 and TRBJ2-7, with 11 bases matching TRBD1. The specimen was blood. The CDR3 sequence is CASSLLGQGEGYEQYF. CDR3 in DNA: TGTGCCAGCAGCTTATTGGGACAGGGGGAGGGTTACGAGCAGTACTTC.